This TCR beta chain derives from a study of CD8 T cells in ankylosing spondylitis. Libraries of TCR beta came from quantitative 5'-RACE with molecular barcodes. TCRdb re-analysed the 5' RACE reads in MiXCR, keeping a single row per CDR3 protein. This table has fewer than 550,000 distinct CDR3 sequences, approximately 5% appearing once. This clonotype was counted at least ten times. Its specificity is unknown. The study, taken as a whole, reports: Characteristic of ankylosing spondylitis blood, it appeared, was a TCR beta motif comprising eight highly homologous variants. Disease-associated clones were reportedly significantly overrepresented in matched ankylosing spondylitis synovial fluid.

This CDR3 contains 11 residues. Trimming took 5 bases from V and 10 from J, leaving 9 bases between them. This clonotype originated in a male donor with ankylosing spondylitis. Sequencing was carried out using blood, either unsorted or a sorted T cell fraction (not recorded which). J is TRBJ2-1 and V is TRBV12-3 or TRBV12-4; D not certain. The CDR3 nucleotides read TGTGCCAGCAGTCCCAAGCTGGAGCAGTTCTTC. It is translated as CASSPKLEQFF.